The 29 T cell receptor beta chains below come from one sample, sequenced in a study of blood T cell repertoires in COVID-19. Method: immunoSEQ multiplex PCR; TCRdb's copy keeps in-frame clones and lacks some. The profile shows around 130,000 clones, 83% of them singletons. The sample comprised PBMCs or T cells enriched from blood (not recorded which). The origin of the receptors is a man in his thirties or forties who had recovered from COVID-19.

The DNA for the CDR3 is TGTGCCAGCAGCTTATTGACAGACACTGAAGCTTTCTTT. As protein: CASSLLTDTEAFF. V usage is TRBV11-2 and J usage is TRBJ1-1, with a possible D match to TRBD1 (5 bases). The V end lost 2 bases, the J end lost 3 bases, and 7 bases lay between the germline ends. There are 13 residues in the CDR3. Germline V gene data show CDR1 as SGHAT and CDR2 as FQNNGV.

The rearrangement joins TRBV18 to TRBJ1-6; D is unresolved. Trimming left V 6 bases short and J 0 bases short, with 9 bases between. CDR1 KGHSH and CDR2 LQKENI come from the germline V gene. The CDR3 runs to 15 residues. CDR3 nucleotides: TGTGCCAGCTCGGACGGGAGCTCCTATAATTCACCCCTCCACTTT. Translation: CASSDGSSYNSPLHF.

The V call is TRBV19, the J call TRBJ2-1, with 12 bases lining up with TRBD2. The CDR3 loop spans 14 amino acids. V shed 8 bases, J shed 8 bases, and the junction held 7 bases outside the gene matches. From germline, CDR1 is LNHDA and CDR2 SQIVND (reference sequence). The CDR3 sequence: CASRSGLAGHEQFF. For the CDR3, the DNA is TGTGCCAGTCGATCGGGACTAGCGGGTCATGAGCAGTTCTTC.

This sequence joins TRBV10-3 and TRBJ2-2; possibly TRBD1 for D (6 bases). The CDR3 is 13 amino acids. Germline V lookup: CDR1 ENHRY, CDR2 SYGVKD. Trimming took 7 bases from V and 6 from J, leaving 12 bases between them. The CDR3 nucleotides are TGTGCCATCACCTCTACAGGGTCCGGGGAGCTGTTTTTT. It is translated as CAITSTGSGELFF.

This chain links TRBV19 with TRBJ2-2, with 7 bases that match TRBD2. J was trimmed by 5 bases and V by 6 bases; bases with no gene match: 9. The CDR3 totals 15 residues. Per the germline V gene, CDR1 is LNHDA and CDR2 is SQIVND (reference sequence). CDR3 in amino acids: CASSGAGTGTGELFF. CDR3 bases: TGTGCCAGTAGCGGAGCGGGAACGGGGACCGGGGAGCTGTTTTTT. Combining the CDR3 with reference TRBV19 and TRBJ2-2 gives the whole variable domain DGGITQSPKYLFRKEGQNVTLSCEQNLNHDAMYWYRQDPGQGLRLIYYSQIVNDFQKGDIAEGYSVSREKKESFPLTVTSAQKNPTAFYLCASSGAGTGTGELFFGEGSRLTVL.

The chain couples TRBV3-1 (or the pseudogene TRBV3-2) to TRBJ1-1; the match to TRBD1 covers 9 bases. After removal of 4 bases from V and 5 bases from J, the junction contained 5 bases not matched to a gene. CDR1 LGHDT and CDR2 YNNKEL come from the germline V gene (reference sequence). The CDR3 length is 14 residues. CDR3 region: CASSLNRGRTEAFF. CDR3 in DNA: TGTGCCAGCAGCCTGAACAGGGGGCGGACTGAAGCTTTCTTT.

This clone was seen just once. The chain is built from TRBV6-5 and TRBJ2-5; 10 nucleotides match TRBD1. CDR1 MNHEY and CDR2 SVGAGI come from the germline V gene. CDR3 length equals 14 residues. V gave up 7 bases and J gave up 3 bases; unmatched junction bases: 5. CDR3 in amino acids: CASNTGTGEETQYF. Here the CDR3 DNA reads TGTGCCAGCAACACCGGGACAGGGGAAGAGACCCAGTACTTC.

V usage is TRBV19 and J usage is TRBJ1-3, with D perhaps matching TRBD1 (6 bases). This CDR3 has 16 residues. V lost 6 bases, J lost 4 bases, and 19 bases lay in between. Germline CDR1 and CDR2: LNHDA and SQIVND (reference sequence). The CDR3 loop reads CASRPSTGLIGNTIYF. The CDR3 nucleotides read TGTGCCAGTAGACCATCGACAGGACTCATCGGAAACACCATATATTTT.

The CDR3 nucleotides are TGTGCCAGCAGTCCCTACAGGGGTCTCAATGAAAAACTGTTTTTT. It is translated as CASSPYRGLNEKLFF. The chain combines TRBV6-5 with TRBJ1-4; 7 nucleotides agree with TRBD1. The CDR3 consists of 15 residues. Germline V lookup: CDR1 MNHEY, CDR2 SVGAGI. The V segment lost 5 bases and the J segment 5 bases; nucleotides outside the gene matches: 8.

V and J are TRBV5-6 and TRBJ2-5, with 9 bases aligning to TRBD1. From germline, CDR1 is SGHDT and CDR2 YYEEEE. CDR3 length: 17 residues. Trimming at V came to 6 bases and at J to 4 bases, leaving 16 bases not matched to a gene. The CDR3 here is CASTLLARTGVAETQYF. CDR3 bases: TGTGCCAGCACTCTCTTGGCCCGGACAGGGGTGGCAGAGACCCAGTACTTC.

The gene calls are TRBV2 and TRBJ2-7, with 8 bases matching TRBD2. Trimming cost V 7 bases and J 2 bases; bases outside gene matches: 4. Germline loops: CDR1 SNHLY, CDR2 FYNNEI. CDR3 size: 13 residues. CDR3 in DNA: TGTGCCAGCACAGGACTAGCCCCCTACGAGCAGTACTTC. Amino acids: CASTGLAPYEQYF. The full variable domain, completed using reference TRBV2 and TRBJ2-7, is EPEVTQTPSHQVTQMGQEVILRCVPISNHLYFYWYRQILGQKVEFLVSFYNNEISEKSEIFDDQFSVERPDGSNFTLKIRSTKLEDSAMYFCASTGLAPYEQYFGPGTRLTVT.

The V and J genes are TRBV12-5 and TRBJ1-2, with TRBD1 as a possible D gene (5 bases). Germline CDR1 and CDR2: LGHNT and FRNRAP. This CDR3 region has 14 residues. V lost 7 bases, J lost 7 bases, and 19 bases lay in between. The CDR3 DNA reads as TGTGCTAGTGACTCCGGGACTTTTTACGGTGGCTACACCTTC. Its protein product is CASDSGTFYGGYTF.

This clone has just a few counts. The V call is TRBV29-1, the J call TRBJ1-2; D gene unclear. V lost 0 bases and J 5 bases, leaving 13 bases between the germline ends. The CDR3 consists of 14 residues. Germline CDR1 SQVTM, CDR2 ANQGSEA. The chain's CDR3 is CSVEEYRAGYGYTF. CDR3 DNA sequence: TGCAGCGTTGAAGAATACCGGGCGGGGTATGGCTACACCTTC.

This clone was recorded once. CDR3 protein: CASSTSGGSEYF. CDR3 DNA: TGTGCCAGCAGCACTAGCGGGGGATCCGAGTACTTC. The rearrangement uses TRBV19 and TRBJ2-5; 11 nucleotides agree with TRBD2. J was trimmed by 12 bases and V by 9 bases; bases with no gene match: 9. The CDR3 runs to 12 residues. Per germline, CDR1 LNHDA and CDR2 SQIVND (reference sequence).

This chain joins TRBV7-8 and TRBJ2-1; a weak D match, TRBD1 (5 bases). The germline gives CDR1 SGHVS, CDR2 FQNEAQ. This CDR3 has 14 residues. V shed 5 bases and J shed 3 bases, with 11 bases lying between them. CDR3 in amino acids: CASSTPDSYNEQFF. The CDR3 DNA reads as TGTGCCAGCAGCACACCAGACAGCTACAATGAGCAGTTCTTC.

This clone was found once. The chain recombines TRBV5-4 with TRBJ2-5; TRBD1 is a possible D gene (6 bases). Germline V lookup: CDR1 SGHNT, CDR2 YYREEE (reference sequence). V shed 4 bases and J shed 4 bases, with 11 bases lying between them. The CDR3 runs to 13 residues. CDR3 residues: CASSNRESETQYF. CDR3 coding DNA: TGTGCCAGCAGCAACAGGGAGTCAGAGACCCAGTACTTC.

The V gene is TRBV25-1, the J gene TRBJ1-1; D possibly corresponds to TRBD1 (6 bases). The CDR3 is 14 amino acids. Germline CDR1 reads MGHDK; CDR2 reads SYGVNS. V shed 3 bases and J shed 1 base, with 9 bases lying between them. CDR3 sequence (DNA): TGTGCCAGCAGTGACCCGGGACAGAACACTGAAGCTTTCTTT. It translates to CASSDPGQNTEAFF.

V gene TRBV7-2 combines with J gene TRBJ1-2, with 10 bases identical to TRBD1. Germline V gene data show CDR1 as SGHTA and CDR2 as FQGNSA. Germline trimming cut 1 base from V and 8 bases from J; bases unmatched to any gene: 7. CDR3 size: 15 residues. Here the CDR3 reads CASSLGGTGATGYTF. The CDR3 DNA is TGTGCCAGCAGCTTAGGGGGGACAGGGGCGACGGGCTACACCTTC.

The chain uses TRBV5-1 and TRBJ2-2; a possible D gene is TRBD1 (5 bases). CDR3 size: 15 residues. Germline V gene data show CDR1 as SGHRS and CDR2 as YFSETQ. V was shortened by 0 bases and J by 5 bases, with 11 bases between the two germline ends. The CDR3 loop reads CASSLDQGITGELFF. In DNA, the CDR3 is TGCGCCAGCAGCTTGGATCAGGGTATAACCGGGGAGCTGTTTTTT.

V and J are TRBV29-1 and TRBJ1-2; 10 bases agree with TRBD1. V lost 7 bases and J lost 6; bases outside the gene matches: 11. CDR3 length: 14 residues. Per the germline V gene, CDR1 is SQVTM and CDR2 is ANQGSEA. The CDR3 loop reads CSAQSDRGLNGYTF. In nucleotides, the CDR3 is TGCAGCGCCCAATCAGACAGGGGGCTTAATGGCTACACCTTC. The full variable domain, its missing parts supplied by reference TRBV29-1 and TRBJ1-2, is SAVISQKPSRDICQRGTSLTIQCQVDSQVTMMFWYRQQPGQSLTLIATANQGSEATYESGFVIDKFPISRPNLTFSTLTVSNMSPEDSSIYLCSAQSDRGLNGYTFGSGTRLTVV.

This clone was counted a few times. The CDR3 sequence is CATAEAGAGKETQYF. CDR3 in DNA: TGTGCCACCGCCGAAGCGGGAGCAGGTAAAGAGACCCAGTACTTC. This sequence joins TRBV10-3 and TRBJ2-5; TRBD2 aligns across 8 bases. Germline CDR1 and CDR2: ENHRY and SYGVKD. The CDR3 extends over 15 amino acids. The V segment lost 10 bases and the J segment 3 bases; nucleotides outside the gene matches: 13.

The chain couples TRBV10-3 to TRBJ2-5, with D possibly matching TRBD1 (6 bases). The germline V and J ends were trimmed by 6 bases and 2 bases, with 13 bases remaining between them. The CDR3 length is 14 residues. CDR1 is ENHRY and CDR2 is SYGVKD in the germline V gene. The CDR3 protein is CAISQGGTQETQYF. The CDR3 DNA sequence: TGTGCCATCAGCCAAGGGGGAACACAAGAGACCCAGTACTTC.

This chain uses TRBV29-1 with TRBJ1-1, with TRBD1 as a possible D gene (5 bases). There are 15 residues in the CDR3. Germline V CDR1 and CDR2: SQVTM, ANQGSEA. The V end was cut by 0 bases, the J end by 5 bases, with 16 bases between. CDR3 residues: CSVEDLRGQRTEAFF. The CDR3 DNA follows: TGCAGCGTTGAAGATTTAAGGGGCCAGAGGACTGAAGCTTTCTTT.

CDR3 in amino acids: CASSFPSGGAWDTEAFF. CDR3 coding DNA: TGTGCCAGCAGCTTCCCATCAGGGGGCGCATGGGACACTGAAGCTTTCTTT. V usage is TRBV11-2 and J usage is TRBJ1-1; 8 bases match TRBD1. The CDR3 has 17 amino acids. Trimming removed 3 bases from V and 3 bases from J; junction bases left unmatched: 12. Per germline, CDR1 SGHAT and CDR2 FQNNGV.

The rearrangement joins TRBV5-1 to TRBJ2-1, with 9 bases fitting TRBD2. The CDR3 is 19 amino acids. J lost 4 bases, V lost 0 bases, and 14 bases had no gene match. CDR1 and CDR2 (germline): SGHRS, YFSETQ. This chain's CDR3 is CASSLEGPLGSGRYNEQFF. CDR3 sequence (DNA): TGCGCCAGCAGCTTGGAAGGGCCGTTAGGTAGCGGGAGATACAATGAGCAGTTCTTC.

The V gene is TRBV7-9, the J gene TRBJ2-7; D might be TRBD2 (5 bases). Germline lookup yields CDR1 SEHNR and CDR2 FQNEAQ (reference sequence). The CDR3 is made up of 14 amino acids. V was cut by 5 bases and J by 7 bases, with 18 bases left in between. CDR3 protein: CASSDGLAPQEQYF. CDR3 bases: TGTGCCAGCAGCGACGGACTGGCCCCTCAGGAGCAGTACTTC.

The rearrangement links TRBV3-1 (or the pseudogene TRBV3-2) to TRBJ2-5; D is unresolved. The CDR3 covers 15 residues. Per the germline V gene, CDR1 is LGHDT and CDR2 is YNNKEL (reference sequence). Between the trimmed V and J ends, which lost 1 base and 5 bases, there was a span of 14 bases. In DNA form, the CDR3 reads TGTGCCAGCAGCCAAGCTACGGTAGTCCGGGAGACCCAGTACTTC. Its translation: CASSQATVVRETQYF.

This clone came up once. J is TRBJ2-2 and V is TRBV4-1, with TRBD1 matching over 8 bases. CDR1 is MGHRA, CDR2 YSYEKL, per germline. The V segment lost 3 bases and the J segment 4 bases; nucleotides outside the gene matches: 7. The length of the CDR3 is 16 residues. The CDR3 reads CASSHRDRPGTGELFF. CDR3 coding DNA: TGCGCCAGCAGCCACAGGGACAGGCCGGGCACCGGGGAGCTGTTTTTT.

CDR3 residues: CASSQGRGAEAFF. Written as DNA, the CDR3 is TGTGCCAGCAGCCAAGGCAGGGGCGCTGAAGCTTTCTTT. The rearrangement joins TRBV3-1 (or the pseudogene TRBV3-2) to TRBJ1-1; perhaps TRBD1 as D (6 bases). The V and J ends lost 1 base and 6 bases respectively, with 9 bases between them. Germline V gives CDR1 LGHDT, CDR2 YNNKEL (reference sequence). This CDR3 spans 13 amino acids.